The clone carrying this T cell receptor (beta chain) was counted between two and nine times. Its antigen is undetermined. For the second PCR, which ran for 7 to 11 cycles, a sample-barcoded 5' primer and a J-beta primer mix were used. TCRdb used MiXCR to reprocess the 5' RACE reads, holding one entry per CDR3 protein. The data show some 1.6 million distinct CDR3 sequences, 30% to 35% seen once. The data belong to a study of blood T cells in healthy people across ages. Study outcomes and limitations: Diversity of TCR beta per million T cells declined in a roughly linear way with age.

Aged about 6 to 90, donors were systemically healthy Caucasians from Russia. The sequence was collected from a woman in her 30s in good health. Sequencing used blood.

The CDR3 bases are TGTGCCAGTCGAACTCCTCAGGGCTCGAGCTCCTACAATGAGCAGTTCTTC. Protein product: CASRTPQGSSSYNEQFF. The gene calls are TRBV6-1 and TRBJ2-1, with D possibly being TRBD1 (5 bases). Germline-derived CDR1 and CDR2 are MNHNS and SASEGT. V was pared by 9 bases and J by 0 bases, with 21 bases between. This CDR3 has 17 amino acids.